This T cell receptor beta chain was sequenced during a study of blood T cell repertoires in COVID-19. Study context: COVID-19 samples, acute and convalescent, were from the United States, Italy and Spain. T cells, B-cell-depleted T cells, or PBMCs provided the cDNA or gDNA that served as material.

In the study's own analysis: Scientists estimated how many nucleated cells there were by amplifying reference gene primers. The method was immunoSEQ multiplex PCR; TCRdb's version includes in-frame clones alone and lacks a portion of them. The DNA gave D and trimming, while V, J and clone size come from that table. The table lists roughly 110,000 clones, about 89% of them singletons. CDR1 is MDHEN and CDR2 is SYDVKM in the germline V gene. The CDR3 sequence is 16 residues long. V was shortened by 6 bases and J by 8 bases, with 23 bases between the two germline ends. The source of this sequence is a middle-aged man with active or convalescent COVID-19. The sample consisted of peripheral blood. The J gene is TRBJ1-3, the V gene TRBV28; D possibly corresponds to TRBD1 (6 bases). Here the CDR3 DNA reads TGTGCCAGCAGCGATTCGAAGTGGGGGCGTGGGGACACCATATATTTT. Protein sequence: CASSDSKWGRGDTIYF.